This T cell receptor (beta chain) was identified during a study of blood T cell repertoires in COVID-19. Study as a whole: PBMCs, B-cell-depleted T cells, or T cells were the source of the cDNA or gDNA that made up the material.

A Seattle source enrolled patients during active infection and followed them longitudinally. The CDR3 has 15 amino acids. In the study's own analysis: Cell counts per sample came from amplifying reference gene primers. Profiling relied on immunoSEQ multiplex PCR, and the TCRdb table lists in-frame clones only, not all of them. V and J calls plus clone size are reproduced from that table; the DNA served to infer D and trimming. The sample yields hundreds of thousands of clones, about 88% seen once. J is TRBJ1-5 and V is TRBV21-1. TRBV21-1 is a pseudogene locus. What was sequenced was peripheral blood. This TCR came from a woman between 65 and 79 years old with COVID-19, enrolled during active disease. The CDR3 nucleotides read TGTGCCAGCAGCAAAGGACTTTACGGCAATCAGCCCCAGCATTTT. It yields the protein CASSKGLYGNQPQHF.